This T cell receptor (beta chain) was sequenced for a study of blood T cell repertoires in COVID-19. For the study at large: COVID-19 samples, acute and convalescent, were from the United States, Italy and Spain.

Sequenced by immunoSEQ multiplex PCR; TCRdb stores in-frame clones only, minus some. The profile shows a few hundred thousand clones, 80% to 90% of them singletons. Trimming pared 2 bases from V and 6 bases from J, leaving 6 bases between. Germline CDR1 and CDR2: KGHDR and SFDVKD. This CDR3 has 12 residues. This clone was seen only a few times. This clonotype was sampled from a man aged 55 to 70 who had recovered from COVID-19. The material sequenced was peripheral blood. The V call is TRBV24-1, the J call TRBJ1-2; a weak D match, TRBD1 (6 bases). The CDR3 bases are TGTGCCACCAGTGATTACAGGGATGGCTACACCTTC. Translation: CATSDYRDGYTF.